Below, one TCR beta chain is given with its context. This sample was included in a study of technical replicates of blood from several donors. CDR3 size: 16 residues. Unmatched junction bases numbered 11, after V lost 5 bases and J lost 5 bases. CDR1 is SGHTA, CDR2 FQGTGA, per germline. Libraries were prepared by immunoSEQ multiplex PCR; TCRdb keeps only in-frame clonotypes and omits some of them. Here the sample spans about 80,000 clones, roughly 94% being singletons. The origin of this receptor is a human donor in good health. Sequences were obtained from T cells isolated from PBMCs. This sequence joins TRBV7-3 and TRBJ2-2, with 7 nucleotides matching TRBD2. CDR3 sequence: CASSTTGGERTGELFF. The CDR3 nucleotides read TGTGCCAGCAGCACTACTGGGGGGGAGAGGACCGGGGAGCTGTTTTTT.